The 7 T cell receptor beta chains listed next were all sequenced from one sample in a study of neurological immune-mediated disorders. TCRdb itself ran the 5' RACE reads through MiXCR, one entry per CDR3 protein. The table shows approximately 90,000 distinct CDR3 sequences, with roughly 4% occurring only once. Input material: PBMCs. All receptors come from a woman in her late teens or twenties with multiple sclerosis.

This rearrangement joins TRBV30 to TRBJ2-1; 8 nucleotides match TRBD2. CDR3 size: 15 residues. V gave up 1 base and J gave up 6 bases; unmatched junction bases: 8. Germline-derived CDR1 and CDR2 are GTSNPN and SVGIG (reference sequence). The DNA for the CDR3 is TGTGCCTGGAGTGCCGGGGGGGCCCTCTCCAATGAGCAGTTCTTC. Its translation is CAWSAGGALSNEQFF. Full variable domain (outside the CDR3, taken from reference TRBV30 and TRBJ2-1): SQTIHQWPATLVQPVGSPLSLECTVEGTSNPNLYWYRQAAGRGLQLLFYSVGIGQISSEVPQNLSASRPQDRQFILSSKKLLLSDSGFYLCAWSAGGALSNEQFFGPGTRLTVL.

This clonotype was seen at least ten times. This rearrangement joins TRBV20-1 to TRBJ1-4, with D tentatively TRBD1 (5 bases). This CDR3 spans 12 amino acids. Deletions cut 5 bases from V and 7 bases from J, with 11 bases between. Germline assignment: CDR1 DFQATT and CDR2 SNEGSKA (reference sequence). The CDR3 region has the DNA TGCAGTGCTGGACAAGCTAGTGAAAAACTGTTTTTT. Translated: CSAGQASEKLFF.

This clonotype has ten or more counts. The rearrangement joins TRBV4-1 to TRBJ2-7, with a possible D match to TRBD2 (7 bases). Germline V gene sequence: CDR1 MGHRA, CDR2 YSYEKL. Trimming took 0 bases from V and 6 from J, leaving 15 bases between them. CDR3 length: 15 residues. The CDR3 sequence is CASSQDRGARGEQYF. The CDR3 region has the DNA TGCGCCAGCAGCCAAGATCGGGGGGCTCGAGGCGAGCAGTACTTC.

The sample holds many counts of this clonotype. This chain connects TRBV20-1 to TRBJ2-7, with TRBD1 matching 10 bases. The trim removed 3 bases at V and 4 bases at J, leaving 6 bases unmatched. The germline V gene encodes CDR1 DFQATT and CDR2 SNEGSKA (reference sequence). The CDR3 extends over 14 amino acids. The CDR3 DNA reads TGCAGTGCTAGGATGCGACAGGGGGCTTACGAGCAGTACTTC. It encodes CSARMRQGAYEQYF.

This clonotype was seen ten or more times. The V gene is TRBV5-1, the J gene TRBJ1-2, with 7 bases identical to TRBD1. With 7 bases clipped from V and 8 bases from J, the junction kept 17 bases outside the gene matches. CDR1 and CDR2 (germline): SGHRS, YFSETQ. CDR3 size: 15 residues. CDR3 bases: TGCGCCAGCGGCTATACCGACAGGGCCCCCCTGGGCTACACCTTC. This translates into CASGYTDRAPLGYTF.

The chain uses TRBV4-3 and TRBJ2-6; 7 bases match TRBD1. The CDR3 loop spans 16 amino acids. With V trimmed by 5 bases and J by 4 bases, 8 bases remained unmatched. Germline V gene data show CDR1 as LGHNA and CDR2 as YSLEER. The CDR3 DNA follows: TGCGCCAGCAGCTCGGAGACAGGGTCGGGGGCCAACGTCCTGACTTTC. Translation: CASSSETGSGANVLTF.

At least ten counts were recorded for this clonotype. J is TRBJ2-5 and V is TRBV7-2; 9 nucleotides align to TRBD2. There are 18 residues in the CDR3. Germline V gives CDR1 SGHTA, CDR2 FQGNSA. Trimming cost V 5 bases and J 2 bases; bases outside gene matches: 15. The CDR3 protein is CASSPRMRGGRAQETQYF. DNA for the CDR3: TGTGCCAGCAGCCCCCGAATGCGAGGCGGGAGGGCTCAAGAGACCCAGTACTTC. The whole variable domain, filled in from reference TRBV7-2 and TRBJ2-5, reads GAGVSQSPSNKVTEKGKDVELRCDPISGHTALYWYRQSLGQGLEFLIYFQGNSAPDKSGLPSDRFSAERTGGSVSTLTIQRTQQEDSAVYLCASSPRMRGGRAQETQYFGPGTRLLVL.